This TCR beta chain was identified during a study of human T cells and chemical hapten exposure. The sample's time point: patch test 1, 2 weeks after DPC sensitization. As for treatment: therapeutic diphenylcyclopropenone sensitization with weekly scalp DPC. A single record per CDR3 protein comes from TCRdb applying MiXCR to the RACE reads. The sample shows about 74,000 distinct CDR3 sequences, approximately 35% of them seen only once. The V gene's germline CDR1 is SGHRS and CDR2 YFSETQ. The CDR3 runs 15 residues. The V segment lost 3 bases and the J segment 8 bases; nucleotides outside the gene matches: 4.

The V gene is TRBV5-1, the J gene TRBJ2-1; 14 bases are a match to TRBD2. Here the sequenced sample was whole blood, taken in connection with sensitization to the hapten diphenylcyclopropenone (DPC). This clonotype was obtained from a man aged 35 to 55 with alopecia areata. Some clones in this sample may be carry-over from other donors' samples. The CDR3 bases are TGCGCCAGCAGCTCCAGACTAGCGGGAGGGCATGAGCAGTTCTTC. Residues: CASSSRLAGGHEQFF.